This T cell receptor beta chain was observed in a study of naive and memory T cell subsets. An equimolar mix of two oligonucleotides served as the beta constant-region primer for TRBC1 and TRBC2. Nested alpha and beta constant-region primers with the SP2 primer drove four PCR rounds on ligated cDNA. TCRdb used MiXCR to reprocess the UMI-ligation and nested PCR reads, holding one entry per CDR3 protein. The sample lists 100,000 to 150,000 distinct CDR3 sequences, around 35% seen once, with approximately 0.9% in the top ten. Study findings and constraints: Gini index rose across naive, CM, EM and EMRA in CD4 and CD8.

V lost 2 bases and J lost 6, with 7 bases in between. This CDR3 has 11 amino acids. Germline CDR1 GTSNPN, CDR2 SVGIG (reference sequence). With regard to this clonotype: Its specificity is unknown.

Sequenced: central memory CD4+ T cells from blood. This chain joins TRBV30 and TRBJ1-2, with D maybe TRBD1 (5 bases). This receptor was obtained from a human donor in good health. CDR3 sequence: CAWSTGHGYTF. The DNA of the CDR3 is TGTGCCTGGAGTACGGGGCATGGCTACACCTTC.